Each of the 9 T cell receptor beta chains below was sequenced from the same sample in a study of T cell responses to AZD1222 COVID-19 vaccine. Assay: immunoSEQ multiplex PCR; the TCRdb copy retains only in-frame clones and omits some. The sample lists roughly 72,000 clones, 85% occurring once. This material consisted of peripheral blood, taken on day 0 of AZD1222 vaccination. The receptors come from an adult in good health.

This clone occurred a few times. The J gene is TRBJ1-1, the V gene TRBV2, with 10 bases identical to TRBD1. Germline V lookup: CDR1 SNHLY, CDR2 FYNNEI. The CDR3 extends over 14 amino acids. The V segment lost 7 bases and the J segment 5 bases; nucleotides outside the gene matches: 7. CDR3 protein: CASNRDRGGTEAFF. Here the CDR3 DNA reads TGTGCCAGCAACCGGGACAGGGGAGGGACTGAAGCTTTCTTT.

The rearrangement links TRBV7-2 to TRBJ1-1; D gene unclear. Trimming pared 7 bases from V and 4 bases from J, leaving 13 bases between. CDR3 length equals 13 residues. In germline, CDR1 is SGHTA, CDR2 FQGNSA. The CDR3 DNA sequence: TGTGCCAGCACGTGGGGAGAGGGCACTGAAGCTTTCTTT. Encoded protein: CASTWGEGTEAFF.

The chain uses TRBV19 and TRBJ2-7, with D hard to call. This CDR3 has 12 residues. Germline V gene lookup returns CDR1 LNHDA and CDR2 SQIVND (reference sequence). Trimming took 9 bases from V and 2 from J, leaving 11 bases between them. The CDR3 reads CASAAGAYEQYF. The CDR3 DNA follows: TGTGCCAGCGCTGCAGGCGCCTACGAGCAGTACTTC.

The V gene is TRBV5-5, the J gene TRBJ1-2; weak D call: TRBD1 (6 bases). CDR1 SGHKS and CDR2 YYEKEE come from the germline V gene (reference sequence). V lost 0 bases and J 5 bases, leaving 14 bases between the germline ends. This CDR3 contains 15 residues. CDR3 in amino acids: CASSLAWGAAYGYTF. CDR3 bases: TGTGCCAGCAGCTTGGCTTGGGGGGCAGCATATGGCTACACCTTC.

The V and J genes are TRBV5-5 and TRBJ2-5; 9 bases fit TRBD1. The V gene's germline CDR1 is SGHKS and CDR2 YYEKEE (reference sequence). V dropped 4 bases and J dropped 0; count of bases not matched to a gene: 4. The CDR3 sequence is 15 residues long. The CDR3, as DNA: TGTGCCAGCAGCGTGGACAGGGGTTACCAAGAGACCCAGTACTTC. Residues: CASSVDRGYQETQYF.

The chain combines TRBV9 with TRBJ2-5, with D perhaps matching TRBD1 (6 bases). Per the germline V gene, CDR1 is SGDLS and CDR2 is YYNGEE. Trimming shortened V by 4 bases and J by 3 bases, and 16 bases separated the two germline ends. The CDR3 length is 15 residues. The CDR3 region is CASSYPTGFEETQYF. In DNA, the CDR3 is TGTGCCAGCAGCTACCCAACAGGGTTTGAAGAGACCCAGTACTTC.

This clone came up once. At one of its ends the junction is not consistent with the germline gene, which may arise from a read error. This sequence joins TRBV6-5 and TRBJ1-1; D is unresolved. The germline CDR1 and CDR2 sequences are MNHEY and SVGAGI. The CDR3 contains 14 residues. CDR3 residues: CVSSSSAGLTEAFF. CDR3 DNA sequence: TGTGTCAGCAGTTCTAGCGCAGGACTCACTGAAGCTTTCTTT.

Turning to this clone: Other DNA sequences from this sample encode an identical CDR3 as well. Here the CDR3 reads CAWGRDSNQPQHF. The CDR3 DNA reads TGTGCCTGGGGACGGGACAGCAATCAGCCCCAGCATTTT. The V and J genes are TRBV30 and TRBJ1-5; D is possibly TRBD1 (5 bases). V was clipped by 5 bases and J by 1 base, with 9 bases between them. Per germline, CDR1 GTSNPN and CDR2 SVGIG (reference sequence). The CDR3 spans 13 residues.

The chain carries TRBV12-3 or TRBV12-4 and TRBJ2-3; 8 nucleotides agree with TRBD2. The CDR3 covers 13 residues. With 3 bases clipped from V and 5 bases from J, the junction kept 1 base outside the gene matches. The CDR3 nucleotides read TGTGCCAGCAGTTTTCTAGCGGGAGATACGCAGTATTTT. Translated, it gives CASSFLAGDTQYF.